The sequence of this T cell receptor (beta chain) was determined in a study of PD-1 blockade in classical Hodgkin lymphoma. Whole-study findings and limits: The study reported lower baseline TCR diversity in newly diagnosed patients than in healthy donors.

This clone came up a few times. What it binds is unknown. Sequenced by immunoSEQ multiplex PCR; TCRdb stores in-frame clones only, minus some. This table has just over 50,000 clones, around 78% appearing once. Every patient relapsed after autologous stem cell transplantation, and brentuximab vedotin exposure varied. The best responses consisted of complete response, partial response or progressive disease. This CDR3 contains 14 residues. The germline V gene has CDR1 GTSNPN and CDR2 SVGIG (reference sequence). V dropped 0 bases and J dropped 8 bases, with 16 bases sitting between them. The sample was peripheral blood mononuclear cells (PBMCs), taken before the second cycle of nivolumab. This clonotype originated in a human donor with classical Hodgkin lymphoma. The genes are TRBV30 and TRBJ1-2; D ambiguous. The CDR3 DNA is TGTGCCTGGAGTGTTGGCCCGGTTCGACGAGGCTACACCTTC. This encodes CAWSVGPVRRGYTF.